This note documents a single TCR beta chain sequence. The entry originates in a study of blood T cell repertoires in COVID-19. Germline-derived CDR1 and CDR2 are LNHNV and YYDKDF (reference sequence). V gave up 0 bases and J gave up 2 bases, with 4 bases separating them. CDR3 length: 13 amino acids. In the original analysis: Scientists estimated how many nucleated cells there were by amplifying reference gene primers. Sequencing used immunoSEQ multiplex PCR; TCRdb keeps in-frame clones, though not all of them. The DNA gave D and trimming, while V, J and clone size come from that table. The sample has 65,000 to 95,000 clones; around four fifths are singletons.

This receptor was identified in an older man with active or convalescent COVID-19. J is TRBJ1-2 and V is TRBV15, with D unclear. The sequencing input was peripheral blood. CDR3: CATSRDLNYGYTF. Here the CDR3 DNA reads TGTGCCACCAGCAGAGACTTAAACTATGGCTACACCTTC.